This T cell receptor beta chain was profiled in a study of T cell responses to AZD1222 COVID-19 vaccine (dated by TCRdb to the early 2020s). For the wider study: TCR sequencing was performed for over 230 trial participants, of whom about 200 were given two doses of AZD1222 and some 25 were given two doses of MenACWY control vaccine. Trial participants were enrolled by age into 18-55, 56-69 and 70-plus year subgroups, with 148, 28 and 57 TCR-sequenced participants respectively. Here is what the overall study found, with its caveats: In the small 56-69-year group, the increase in depth fell short of significance, most likely because of low power. Vaccine-associated CD4 TCRs spanned the whole spike protein, with dominant responses in regions 160-218 and 743-854. After two AZD1222 doses, both the breadth and the depth of spike-specific TCRs were significantly higher than at day 0 and than in MenACWY recipients. Most participants were white British and females outnumbered males, and the authors suggested that clonal diversity may have been underestimated. Nearly half of unique spike-specific TCRs reportedly recognized epitopes outside regions mutated in the B.1.351 and B.1.1.7 variants. Conclusions about previously exposed vaccinees were limited because only 6 or 7 AZD1222 recipients were SARS-CoV-2 seropositive at baseline. Because no day 14 peak-response samples were available, repertoires were characterized only after the peak T cell response.

V is clipped by 2 bases and J by 0 bases, and the sequence between their germline boundaries is 9 bases long. CDR1 SGHTS and CDR2 YDEGEE were looked up in the germline V gene. Spanning cysteine to phenylalanine, the CDR3 consists of 15 amino acids. The kept DNA is CDR3 alone, 45 bases in frame from the first base. The CDR3 regions of human TCRbeta chains were subjected to immunosequencing. In the original analysis: TCRs in the repertoires were compared against a reference library of SARS-CoV-2-specific TCRs that had been generated with the MIRA antigen-specificity platform. Breadth meant the fraction of unique TCRs that were SARS-CoV-2-associated, whereas depth meant the fraction of total T cells that were SARS-CoV-2-associated. Using the MIRA data, every spike-specific TCR was mapped to the spike region that the TCR reacted to and assigned to either a CD4 or a CD8 class. Log10-transformed breadth and depth values were compared by one-way ANOVA with Sidak's multiple comparisons tests. Sourced from immuneACCESS, this table was stored by TCRdb with only in-frame sequences that have V and J called. A share of the clones is absent; for the studies checked, an unresolved V gene accounts for under half, and the remainder has no known explanation. V and J calls and clone size are those listed in that table; D and trimming were worked out from the DNA. Present in this sample are over 130,000 clones, roughly 90% of which were seen just once. The ten most abundant clones make up around 3.1% of the sample.

Turning to this clone: Its antigen is still unknown. Base qualities are missing; no much larger clone stands one base away.

The sample's time point, from its label and the paper: about 28 days (+/-7) after the second vaccine dose. AZD1222 recipients given second doses at about 4 weeks or at about 12 weeks were pooled, since spike-specific TCR depth and breadth were not found to differ between the two schedules. Samples from vaccinated people were obtained from the UK trials COV001 and COV002, which included a single-blind randomized controlled phase 2/3 trial of AZD1222 (ChAdOx1 nCoV-19) in healthy adults. For TCRbeta chain sequencing, PBMC samples from trial participants were taken at day 0 and at day 28 after the second dose.

The chain joins TRBV5-8 to TRBJ2-1; the D region possibly corresponds to TRBD2 (6 bases align). The sequencing used peripheral blood, collected 28 days after the second AZD1222 dose. This TCR was recovered from an adult who received the AZD1222 COVID-19 vaccine. The nucleotide sequence reads TGTGCCAGCAGCTTCGGGGGACCCTCCTACAATGAGCAGTTCTTC. Its translation reads: CASSFGGPSYNEQFF.